The 32 T cell receptor beta chains reported below all come from one sample, sequenced in a study of blood T cells in healthy people across ages. Through a sample-barcoded 5' primer and a J-beta primer mix, a second PCR was run for roughly 6 to 11 cycles. TCRdb re-derived calls from the 5' RACE reads in MiXCR, one entry per CDR3 protein. The repertoire consists of over 950,000 distinct CDR3 sequences, with 45% to 60% occurring once and the leading ten covering roughly 23%. What was sequenced was blood. The receptors derive from a woman aged 60-70 years in good health.

The chain recombines TRBV29-1 with TRBJ2-2, with D perhaps assigned TRBD1 or TRBD2 (5 bases each). The V end lost 5 bases, the J end lost 1 base, and 11 bases lay between the germline ends. The germline V gene encodes CDR1 SQVTM and CDR2 ANQGSEA. This CDR3 comprises 14 residues. For the CDR3, the DNA is TGCAGCGTTCGGGACGGACTGAACACCGGGGAGCTGTTTTTT. Amino acid sequence: CSVRDGLNTGELFF.

This clonotype was observed once. The V call is TRBV6-5, the J call TRBJ1-5; no reliable D call. V was trimmed by 6 bases and J by 6 bases, leaving 15 bases between them. The CDR3 spans 14 residues. Germline values: CDR1 MNHEY, CDR2 SVGAGI. The CDR3 protein is CASSYTPVGQPQHF. For the CDR3, the DNA is TGTGCCAGCAGCTACACTCCAGTCGGTCAGCCCCAGCATTTT.

V is TRBV27 and J is TRBJ2-4, with TRBD2 matching 9 bases. The J call is in doubt because the DNA end fits TRBJ2-7 better. CDR1 and CDR2 from the germline V gene are MNHEY and SMNVEV (reference sequence). This CDR3 is built from 18 residues. The DNA of the CDR3 is TGTGCCAGCAGTCTGGGGGAGTGGGTAGCGGGAGTGTCTTCCGAGCAGTACTTC. It is translated as CASSLGEWVAGVSSEQYF.

The table lists this clonotype with a few counts. This chain joins TRBV5-5 and TRBJ2-5; TRBD2 matches 12 bases. Germline V gene lookup returns CDR1 SGHKS and CDR2 YYEKEE (reference sequence). The CDR3 runs to 17 residues. J lost 3 bases, V lost 0 bases, and 6 bases had no gene match. The CDR3: CASSLGVRTSGKETQYF. The DNA of the CDR3 is TGTGCCAGCAGCTTGGGGGTGAGGACTAGCGGGAAAGAGACCCAGTACTTC. Variable domain in full (rest from reference TRBV5-5 and TRBJ2-5): DAGVTQSPTHLIKTRGQQVTLRCSPISGHKSVSWYQQVLGQGPQFIFQYYEKEERGRGNFPDRFSARQFPNYSSELNVNALLLGDSALYLCASSLGVRTSGKETQYFGPGTRLLVL.

Comments on this clonotype: The germline gene is not matched at one end of the junction; a read error may be the cause. This chain uses TRBV4-3 with TRBJ2-3, with 7 positions matching TRBD1. This CDR3 region has 14 residues. Germline CDR1 and CDR2: LGHNA and YSLEER. DNA for the CDR3: TGCGCCAGCAGACAAGATACCGGGACAGTGACGCAGTATTTT. Translated, it gives CASRQDTGTVTQYF.

The J gene is TRBJ1-6, the V gene TRBV20-1, with 7 bases identical to TRBD1. The CDR3 covers 15 residues. Trimming removed 1 base from V and 7 bases from J; junction bases left unmatched: 7. The germline CDR1 and CDR2 sequences are DFQATT and SNEGSKA (reference sequence). The CDR3 reads CSARVGGQTNSPLHF. The CDR3 DNA reads TGCAGTGCTAGAGTGGGGGGACAGACAAATTCACCCCTCCACTTT.

The sample holds a few counts of this clonotype. The V and J genes are TRBV7-6 and TRBJ2-1; 8 bases line up with TRBD1. CDR1 SGHVS and CDR2 FNYEAQ come from the germline V gene. CDR3 length equals 12 residues. With V trimmed by 6 bases and J by 6 bases, 1 base remained unmatched. This chain's CDR3 is CASSDRGNEQFF. The CDR3 DNA sequence: TGTGCCAGCAGTGACAGGGGCAATGAGCAGTTCTTC.

The chain employs TRBV28 and TRBJ2-6, with a tentative D call TRBD1 (5 bases). The ends were cut back, 2 bases at V and 0 bases at J, with 11 bases in the middle. Germline CDR1 is MDHEN and CDR2 is SYDVKM. The length of the CDR3 is 17 residues. The CDR3 loop reads CASSLQGLASGANVLTF. The DNA of the CDR3 is TGTGCCAGCAGTTTACAGGGCCTTGCCTCTGGGGCCAACGTCCTGACTTTC.

V is TRBV7-2 and J is TRBJ2-7; tentative D call: TRBD1 (5 bases). Deletions cut 7 bases from V and 7 bases from J, with 23 bases between. CDR1 and CDR2 from the germline V gene are SGHTA and FQGNSA. The CDR3 is 15 amino acids. In nucleotides, the CDR3 is TGTGCCAGCACCGGAAGGGGTTTGACTGACAATGAGCAGTACTTC. Residues: CASTGRGLTDNEQYF.

The CDR3 protein is CASSPLRTGKFSPLHF. CDR3 DNA: TGTGCCAGCAGCCCGCTGAGGACAGGGAAGTTTTCACCCCTCCACTTT. The V call is TRBV7-2, the J call TRBJ1-6, with 8 positions matching TRBD1. CDR3 length equals 16 residues. CDR1 and CDR2 (germline): SGHTA, FQGNSA. The V and J ends lost 5 bases and 9 bases, in that order; junction bases with no gene match: 12. Variable domain in full (rest from reference TRBV7-2 and TRBJ1-6): GAGVSQSPSNKVTEKGKDVELRCDPISGHTALYWYRQSLGQGLEFLIYFQGNSAPDKSGLPSDRFSAERTGGSVSTLTIQRTQQEDSAVYLCASSPLRTGKFSPLHFGNGTRLTVT.

The table lists this clonotype with a few counts. The chain carries TRBV18 and TRBJ2-3, with unresolved D. V lost 5 bases and J lost 0, with 12 bases in between. Germline assignment: CDR1 KGHSH and CDR2 LQKENI. The CDR3 runs to 15 residues. The CDR3 is CASSAGSASTDTQYF. CDR3 sequence (DNA): TGTGCCAGCTCAGCAGGATCAGCTAGCACAGATACGCAGTATTTT.

J is TRBJ2-4 and V is TRBV27; TRBD2 is a possible D gene (6 bases). Trimming pared 1 base from V and 0 bases from J, leaving 13 bases between. The CDR3 has 17 amino acids. Germline-derived CDR1 and CDR2 are MNHEY and SMNVEV (reference sequence). In DNA, the CDR3 is TGTGCCAGCAGTTTATTCGGCGGGGTAGGAGCCAAAAACATTCAGTACTTC. Translation: CASSLFGGVGAKNIQYF.

In this sample, this clonotype turned up a few times. The J gene is TRBJ2-3, the V gene TRBV12-3 or TRBV12-4; the match to TRBD2 covers 7 bases. V lost 5 bases and J lost 2; bases outside the gene matches: 19. This CDR3 comprises 19 residues. CDR3: CASSPRRRGILMVTDTQYF. CDR3 DNA sequence: TGTGCCAGCAGTCCTCGAAGGCGGGGGATCCTGATGGTCACAGATACGCAGTATTTT.

V is TRBV2 and J is TRBJ2-2, with no clear D. Trimming left V 5 bases short and J 5 bases short, with 9 bases between. The CDR3 consists of 13 residues. Germline loops: CDR1 SNHLY, CDR2 FYNNEI. DNA for the CDR3: TGTGCCAGCAGTTGGGTTGGAACCGGGGAGCTGTTTTTT. Translating it yields CASSWVGTGELFF.

This clonotype was seen many times. In DNA, the CDR3 is TGCAGCGTTGAAGATCGGGGGACCCAGTACTTC. Translating gives CSVEDRGTQYF. The chain uses TRBV29-1 and TRBJ2-5, with TRBD2 as a possible D gene (5 bases). Germline V lookup: CDR1 SQVTM, CDR2 ANQGSEA. V lost 0 bases, J lost 7 bases, and 6 bases lay in between. This CDR3 spans 11 amino acids.

The chain has TRBV24-1 and TRBJ2-1; perhaps TRBD1 as D (6 bases). CDR1 is KGHDR and CDR2 is SFDVKD in the germline V gene. Trimming removed 4 bases from V and 5 bases from J, with 14 bases in between. The CDR3 is 15 residues long. The CDR3 DNA is TGTGCCACCAGTGAGCTCCGGGACACTAACAATGAGCAGTTCTTC. Its translation is CATSELRDTNNEQFF.

The V call is TRBV27, the J call TRBJ1-6; no definite D call. Germline lookup yields CDR1 MNHEY and CDR2 SMNVEV (reference sequence). Trimming cost V 5 bases and J 10 bases, with 15 bases left between them. The CDR3 extends over 14 amino acids. The CDR3 spells CASSLRESGSPLHF. Here the CDR3 DNA reads TGTGCCAGCAGTCTTCGAGAGTCGGGGTCACCCCTCCACTTT.

CDR3 DNA: TGTGCCAGCAGTTACTCTGACAGAACAGAGACCCAGTACTTC. This translates into CASSYSDRTETQYF. The chain joins TRBV6-2 or TRBV6-3 to TRBJ2-5; a possible D gene is TRBD1 (5 bases). Per the germline V gene, CDR1 is MNHEY and CDR2 is SVGEGT. Trimming took 0 bases from V and 4 from J, leaving 9 bases between them. The CDR3 loop spans 14 amino acids.

This sequence joins TRBV4-1 and TRBJ2-1; D ambiguous. CDR1 MGHRA and CDR2 YSYEKL come from the germline V gene. The CDR3 is made up of 13 amino acids. Trimming pared 0 bases from V and 12 bases from J, leaving 12 bases between. DNA of the CDR3: TGCGCCAGCAGCCAAGATGCGCCGGCCACGCAGTTCTTC. This gives the protein CASSQDAPATQFF.

The J gene is TRBJ2-1, the V gene TRBV4-1; no definite D call. V lost 5 bases, J lost 10 bases, and 18 bases lay in between. Germline CDR1 reads MGHRA; CDR2 reads YSYEKL. The length of the CDR3 is 14 residues. The CDR3 sequence is CASSSPALSSEQFF. CDR3 DNA sequence: TGCGCCAGCAGCTCCCCGGCCCTTTCGAGCGAGCAGTTCTTC.

The V call is TRBV3-1, the J call TRBJ2-1, with D possibly being TRBD2 (6 bases). Germline CDR1 LGHDT, CDR2 YNNKEL (reference sequence). Trimming took 2 bases from V and 10 from J, leaving 15 bases between them. There are 14 residues in the CDR3. This CDR3 reads CASSQSSGAEEQFF. The CDR3 DNA reads as TGTGCCAGCAGCCAATCTTCGGGAGCGGAAGAGCAGTTCTTC.

In this sample, this clonotype turned up a few times. The chain couples TRBV5-5 to TRBJ2-7; the D is unclear. This CDR3 is 13 amino acids long. Looked up from germline, CDR1 is SGHKS and CDR2 is YYEKEE (reference sequence). V lost 2 bases to trimming and J lost 0 bases, with 6 bases between them. The CDR3 is CASSLFVSYEQYF. The CDR3 nucleotides read TGTGCCAGCAGCTTATTCGTCTCCTACGAGCAGTACTTC. Drawing the rest from reference TRBV5-5 and TRBJ2-7, the complete variable domain is DAGVTQSPTHLIKTRGQQVTLRCSPISGHKSVSWYQQVLGQGPQFIFQYYEKEERGRGNFPDRFSARQFPNYSSELNVNALLLGDSALYLCASSLFVSYEQYFGPGTRLTVT.

The chain has TRBV6-5 and TRBJ1-2; perhaps TRBD1 as D (6 bases). The V gene lost 5 bases and the J gene lost 6 bases, with 16 bases spanning the gap. CDR1 and CDR2 from the germline V gene are MNHEY and SVGAGI. The length of the CDR3 is 14 residues. The CDR3 loop is CASSRDRRRHGYTF. The CDR3 DNA follows: TGTGCCAGCAGTAGAGACAGGAGACGGCATGGCTACACCTTC.

This clonotype was detected only a few times. This sequence joins TRBV6-2 or TRBV6-3 and TRBJ1-5, with TRBD1 as a possible D gene (5 bases). The V gene's germline CDR1 is MNHEY and CDR2 SVGEGT. Trimming removed 0 bases from V and 6 bases from J, with 9 bases in between. There are 14 residues in the CDR3. DNA of the CDR3: TGTGCCAGCAGTTACTCGGGGGAGGTTCAGCCCCAGCATTTT. This sequence encodes CASSYSGEVQPQHF.

This clonotype was observed a handful of times. This sequence joins TRBV20-1 and TRBJ2-7; 7 bases are shared with TRBD1. This CDR3 contains 15 residues. The V and J ends lost 0 bases and 5 bases, in that order; junction bases with no gene match: 10. Germline CDR1 reads DFQATT; CDR2 reads SNEGSKA (reference sequence). CDR3 sequence reads: CSARDFRLDRNEQYF. The CDR3 DNA follows: TGCAGTGCTAGAGATTTCCGACTGGACAGGAACGAGCAGTACTTC.

This clonotype came up a few times. The chain uses TRBV6-2 or TRBV6-3 and TRBJ2-7, with a weak D call TRBD1 (6 bases). Germline loops: CDR1 MNHEY, CDR2 SVGEGT. This CDR3 spans 14 amino acids. V shed 2 bases and J shed 3 bases, with 11 bases lying between them. CDR3 nucleotide sequence: TGTGCCAGCAGTTACGAAGGACAGAACTACGAGCAGTACTTC. Its translation is CASSYEGQNYEQYF.

The chain is built from TRBV29-1 and TRBJ2-4; D is perhaps TRBD1 (6 bases). Germline V gene lookup returns CDR1 SQVTM and CDR2 ANQGSEA. This CDR3 has 16 residues. V lost 6 bases and J lost 0, with 18 bases in between. The DNA of the CDR3 is TGCAGCGTCGCTGACTCTTGGACAGTAGCCAAAAACATTCAGTACTTC. Protein: CSVADSWTVAKNIQYF. Supplemented by reference TRBV29-1 and TRBJ2-4, the full variable domain reads SAVISQKPSRDICQRGTSLTIQCQVDSQVTMMFWYRQQPGQSLTLIATANQGSEATYESGFVIDKFPISRPNLTFSTLTVSNMSPEDSSIYLCSVADSWTVAKNIQYFGAGTRLSVL.

The rearrangement uses TRBV7-2 and TRBJ2-7, with a tentative D call TRBD1 (5 bases). Between the trimmed V and J ends, which lost 1 base and 4 bases, there was a span of 14 bases. The germline V gene encodes CDR1 SGHTA and CDR2 FQGNSA. The CDR3 loop spans 15 amino acids. This CDR3 is CASSLGGTTQYEQYF. CDR3 sequence (DNA): TGTGCCAGCAGCTTAGGGGGCACGACCCAGTACGAGCAGTACTTC.

This clonotype was observed once. The rearrangement joins TRBV3-1 to TRBJ2-7; D may correspond to TRBD1 or TRBD2 (5 bases each). The CDR3 extends over 14 amino acids. The ends were cut back, 7 bases at V and 3 bases at J, with 16 bases in the middle. The germline CDR1 and CDR2 sequences are LGHDT and YNNKEL (reference sequence). Here the CDR3 reads CASTPGQRRYEQYF. In nucleotides, the CDR3 is TGTGCCAGCACCCCGGGGCAGAGGCGCTACGAGCAGTACTTC.

Details on this clonotype: One base away lies a much larger clone, so this may be a sequencing read error. The J gene is TRBJ2-5, the V gene TRBV5-5, with a possible D match to TRBD2 (5 bases). Matching the DNA end better, TRBJ2-1 makes the J call doubtful. Germline CDR1 and CDR2: SGHKS and YYEKEE (reference sequence). This CDR3 has 13 amino acids. CDR3 region: CASKEGGGETQFF. CDR3 DNA: TGTGCCAGCAAGGAAGGAGGAGGAGAGACCCAGTTCTTC.

This clonotype was counted a few times. This chain connects TRBV6-2 or TRBV6-3 to TRBJ2-5, with D tentatively TRBD1 (6 bases). This CDR3 comprises 14 residues. Per germline, CDR1 MNHEY and CDR2 SVGEGT. Trimming left V 2 bases short and J 2 bases short, with 9 bases between. This CDR3 is CASSYNRAQETQYF. The CDR3 DNA follows: TGTGCCAGCAGTTACAACAGGGCTCAAGAGACCCAGTACTTC.

The chain uses TRBV7-9 and TRBJ2-7, with 8 bases matching TRBD1. Germline-derived CDR1 and CDR2 are SEHNR and FQNEAQ (reference sequence). CDR3 size: 15 residues. The CDR3 sequence: CISSLIGTGNYEQYF. The CDR3 bases are TGTATCAGCAGCTTAATCGGGACAGGAAACTACGAGCAGTACTTC.